This note documents a single T cell receptor beta chain sequence. The antigen is unknown. The data are from a study of cytomegalovirus exposure and HLA in healthy donors. Only in-frame clones appear in the TCRdb table, and some are missing; sequencing was by immunoSEQ multiplex PCR. The sample has 98,000 or so clones, 90% to 96% seen once. Findings and caveats of the study: Altogether, 150 to 200 TCR beta chains were recorded as cytomegalovirus-associated.

Per the germline V gene, CDR1 is SGDLS and CDR2 is YYNGEE. V was shortened by 0 bases and J by 0 bases, with 6 bases between the two germline ends. The CDR3 extends over 15 amino acids. The TCR was taken from a woman aged 18-29 years in good health and CMV-seronegative. The sample taken for sequencing was PBMCs. This chain connects TRBV9 to TRBJ1-4; D call uncertain. CDR3 residues: CASSVGPATNEKLFF. As DNA, the CDR3 is TGTGCCAGCAGCGTAGGTCCAGCAACTAATGAAAAACTGTTTTTT.